These T cell receptor beta chains were read from a single sample in a study of monozygotic twins with inflammatory bowel disease. TCRdb re-called the 5' RACE reads; every CDR3 protein appears as one record, without DNA. The listing contains about 160,000 distinct CDR3 sequences. The sequenced material came from blood. The receptors here all came from a human donor with ulcerative colitis or Crohn's disease, or a healthy co-twin of an affected twin (not recorded which). Each CDR3 is given with its conserved first and last residue.

>TRBJ1-5|TRBV7-9
CASGLAEQPQHF
>TRBJ2-7|TRBV25-1
CASGGPGVYEQYF
>TRBJ1-4|TRBV2
CASSELSRATNEKLFF
>TRBJ2-1|TRBV7-6
CASSLTGSSYNEQFF
>TRBJ2-5|TRBV12-3/TRBV12-4
CASSRSGREETQYF
>TRBJ2-7|TRBV20-1
CSARDRTRRGPFEQYF
>TRBJ2-3|TRBV5-5
CASSLVGVLADTQYF
>TRBJ1-2|TRBV28
CASSLMTGGGYGYTF
>TRBJ2-2|TRBV7-6
CASSLGGTPATGELFF
>TRBJ2-7|TRBV2
CATEQGTYEQYF
>TRBJ2-4|TRBV12-3/TRBV12-4
CASSWGGVDNIQYF
>TRBJ1-6|TRBV5-1
CASSDLPGQAYNSPLHF
>TRBJ2-5|TRBV10-3
CAISPSTDEETQYF
>TRBJ2-7|TRBV20-1
CSAREGMGIPYEQYF
>TRBJ2-1|TRBV28
CASSLRPGRKGSVSYNEQFF
>TRBJ1-6|TRBV5-1
CASSLSMVVDKASHNSPLHF
>TRBJ2-5|TRBV7-2
CASSWDRPALETQYF
>TRBJ2-3|TRBV28
CASSPWESASGNTDTQYF
>TRBJ2-1|TRBV10-3
CAISESMDRDEQFF
>TRBJ1-2|TRBV4-1
CASSQARDGANYGYTF
>TRBJ2-1|TRBV6-4
CASKRLAEYNEQFF
>TRBJ2-1|TRBV20-1
CSATSSGGYNEQFF
>TRBJ1-1|TRBV19
CASSHFYTEAFF
>TRBJ1-1|TRBV19
CASSPRRDTNTEAFF
>TRBJ2-1|TRBV5-1
CASGEQGYSYNEQFF
>TRBJ2-3|TRBV3-1
CASTPFGNPTDTQYF
>TRBJ2-5|TRBV5-1
CASSLGLGAQETQYF
>TRBJ2-7|TRBV12-3/TRBV12-4
CASSLETWGGRAAYEQYF
>TRBJ1-3|TRBV25-1
CASSEPGTGGNTIYF
>TRBJ2-5|TRBV3-1
CASSQVPPAQGTDQETQYF
>TRBJ2-7|TRBV2
CASTRRDFSYEQYF
>TRBJ1-1|TRBV12-3/TRBV12-4
CASSSGTGGWGTEAFF